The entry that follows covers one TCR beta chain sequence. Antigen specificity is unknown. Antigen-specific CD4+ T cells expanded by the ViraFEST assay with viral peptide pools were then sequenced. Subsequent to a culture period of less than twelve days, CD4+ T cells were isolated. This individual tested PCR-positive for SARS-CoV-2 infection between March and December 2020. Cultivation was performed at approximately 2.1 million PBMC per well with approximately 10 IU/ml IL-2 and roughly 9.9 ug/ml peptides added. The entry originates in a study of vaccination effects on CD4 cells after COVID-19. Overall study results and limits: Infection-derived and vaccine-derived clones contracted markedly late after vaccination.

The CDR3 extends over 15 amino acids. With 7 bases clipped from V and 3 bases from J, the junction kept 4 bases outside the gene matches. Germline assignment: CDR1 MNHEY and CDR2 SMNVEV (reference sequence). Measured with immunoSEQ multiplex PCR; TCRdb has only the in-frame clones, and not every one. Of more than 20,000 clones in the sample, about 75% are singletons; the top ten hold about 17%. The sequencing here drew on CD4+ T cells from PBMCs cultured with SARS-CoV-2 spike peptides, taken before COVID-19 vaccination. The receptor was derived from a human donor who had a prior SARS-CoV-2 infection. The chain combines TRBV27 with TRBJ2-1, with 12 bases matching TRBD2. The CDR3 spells CASNSLAGGYNEQFF. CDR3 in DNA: TGTGCCAGCAATTCACTAGCGGGGGGCTACAATGAGCAGTTCTTC.